The TCR beta chain described here comes from a study of regulatory T cells in long-lasting Graves disease (dated by TCRdb to about 2021). Background on the whole study: Persistent Graves' disease was defined as persistently positive TSH receptor autoantibodies together with antithyroid drug treatment for over 5 years. This study used TCR sequencing and RNA sequencing of peripheral blood to compare persistent Graves' disease patients against newly diagnosed Graves' disease patients. The study was conducted in China and was registered as a clinical trial. A total of about 35 samples underwent TCR sequencing, from about 13 patients with persistent Graves' disease and around 20 patients with newly diagnosed Graves' disease. Persistent Graves' disease patients in the clinical cohort had taken antithyroid drugs for approximately 10 years on average. Beyond this particular receptor, the publication reports: Sequencing and analysis were limited to the TCR beta chain. More public clonotypes were shared among persistent patients (under 3,000) than among newly diagnosed patients (roughly 1,000). The authors acknowledged the small sample size as a limitation that may reduce accuracy. TRBV28, TRBJ1-2 and TRBJ2-5 were preferentially used in persistent disease, while TRBV20-1 and TRBJ2-1 were favored in newly diagnosed disease. Compared with newly diagnosed patients, patients with persistent Graves' disease had lower TCR Shannon entropy and fewer highly expanded clones, which suggests clonal expansion. The study examined only peripheral blood because the primary lesion, thyroid tissue, could not be accessed.

Including cysteine and phenylalanine, the CDR3 has 14 amino acids. The kept DNA is CDR3 alone, 42 bases in frame from the first base. The CDR1 and CDR2 encoded by the germline V gene are SGHRS and YFSETQ. Points on this clonotype: The specificity of this receptor is unknown. Its ends do not fully match the called genes, so a read error is possible.

In the paper's terms, the time point label means: persistent/refractory GD, antithyroid drugs over 5 years with positive TRAb. For both TCR sequencing and RNA sequencing, RNA was extracted from PBMCs in TRIzol. Graves' disease was diagnosed according to American Thyroid Association guidelines. Patients for the study were recruited at an endocrinology department in Xi'an, China. Each patient gave 7.5 to 10 milliliters of peripheral blood, collected in an EDTA anticoagulant tube. Ficoll Paque Plus density gradient separation was used to isolate PBMCs, and no additional T cell sorting was done. RNA quality was checked with an Agilent 2100 Bioanalyzer and agarose gel, and concentration with a NanoDrop 2000. Library creation used multiplex PCR. Sequencer: Illumina HiSeq 4000. iRepertoire HTBI primers and Arm-PCR amplification of CDR3 regions were used to construct TCR beta libraries. PCR products were gel purified before sequencing. Per the authors' processing: Across samples, some 62 TRBV and 15 or so TRBJ segments were identified and used for gene usage analysis of CDR3 amino acid clonotypes. Filtered high-quality paired reads were merged into contigs using COPE and FqMerger. BLAST was used to align contigs to IMGT TRBV, TRBD and TRBJ reference genes, and CDR3 was defined according to IMGT. Any clonotype with a frequency above 0.1% was counted as a highly expanded clone. Shannon entropy served as the measure of repertoire diversity, while the Gini coefficient captured V-J evenness. A clonotype found in more than one individual was treated as public. The public sequencing data were trimmed at Q25 with fastp and processed into clonotypes with MiXCR by TCRdb, which kept only in-frame beta chains. Identical CDR3 proteins give one entry, which carries the most common genes and DNA. These V and J calls originate from TCRdb's pipeline instead of the authors' own analysis. This sample is represented by around 430,000 distinct CDR3 sequences; around a fifth of them were singletons. The ten most abundant clones make up roughly 13% of the sample.

The sequence derives from a female donor with Graves disease. Recombination joined TRBV5-1 with TRBJ2-7, with the D gene tentatively TRBD1 or TRBD2, based on 6 matching bases in each. Sequencing used peripheral blood mononuclear cells (PBMCs), obtained when the disease was refractory, from a patient treated with antithyroid drugs. The DNA sequence follows: TGTGCCAGCAGCTTCCGGGGGCCAGTACTGGAGCAGTACTTC. It codes for CASSFRGPVLEQYF.